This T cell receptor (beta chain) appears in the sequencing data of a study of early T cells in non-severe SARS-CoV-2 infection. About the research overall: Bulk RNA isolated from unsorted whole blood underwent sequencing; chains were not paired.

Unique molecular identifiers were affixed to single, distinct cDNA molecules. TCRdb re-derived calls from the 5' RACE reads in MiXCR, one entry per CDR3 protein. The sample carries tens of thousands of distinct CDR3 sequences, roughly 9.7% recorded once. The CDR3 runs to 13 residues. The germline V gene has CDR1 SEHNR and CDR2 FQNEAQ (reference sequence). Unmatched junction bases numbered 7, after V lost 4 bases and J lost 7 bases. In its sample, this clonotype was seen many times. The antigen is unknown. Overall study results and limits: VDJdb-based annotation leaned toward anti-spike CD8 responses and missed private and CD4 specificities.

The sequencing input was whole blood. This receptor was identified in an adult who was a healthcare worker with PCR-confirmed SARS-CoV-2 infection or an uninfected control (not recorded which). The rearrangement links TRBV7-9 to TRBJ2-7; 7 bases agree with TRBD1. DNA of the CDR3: TGTGCCAGCAGCTCCGGACAGGTCGCTGAGCAGTACTTC. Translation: CASSSGQVAEQYF.